This TCR beta chain is from a study of OX40 agonist ivuxolimab in advanced cancers. Whole-study context: The drug used for patients, ivuxolimab, was an agonistic anti-OX40 (CD134) antibody.

Study-level results: Relative to CD4+ cells, CD8+ T cells on average had more expanded clones. In the 0.1 to 3.0 mg/kg range, CD4+ and CD8+ blood T cells had expanded clonally by week 6.

The assay was immunoSEQ multiplex PCR, and TCRdb's table has in-frame clones only and misses some. Of about 99,000 clones in the sample, 95% to 96% were seen once. The CDR3 runs to 12 residues. Germline lookup yields CDR1 LGHNA and CDR2 YNFKEQ. V was clipped by 4 bases and J by 11 bases, with 14 bases between them. A remark on this clone: Antigen: not known.

Specimen: CD4+ or CD8+ T cells sorted from blood, collected in a trial of the OX40 agonist ivuxolimab. The sequence derives from an adult with an advanced solid tumor such as melanoma, head and neck, liver or kidney cancer. The chain carries TRBV4-2 and TRBJ2-5; D possibly matches TRBD1 or TRBD2 (6 bases each). CDR3 sequence: CASSLGGLDQYF. As DNA, the CDR3 is TGTGCCAGCAGCCTGGGGGGCCTAGATCAGTACTTC.